Listed here are 7 T cell receptor beta chains from one sample, sequenced in a study of vaccination effects on CD4 cells after COVID-19 (dated by TCRdb to between 2022 and 2023). In the ViraFEST assay, PBMC were stimulated with viral peptide pools, and TCR sequencing was then used to find antigen-specific CD4+ T cell clonotypes based on their expansion. After less than 13 days of culture, CD4+ T cells were isolated with the EasySep CD4+ T cell isolation kit. Negative nucleocapsid antibody results before and after vaccination confirmed that the healthy vaccine recipients had no prior SARS-CoV-2 infection. Library generation was performed with the immunoSEQ multiplex PCR assay. TCRdb retrieved this table from immuneACCESS and kept in-frame rearrangements only. Not all clones are present; in checked studies, unresolved V genes account for under half, and no reason is known for the remainder. The sample table contains fewer than 25,000 clones; only one count was recorded for 65% to 80% of them. About a tenth of the sample rests with the top ten.

Antigens of these TCRs are unknown. The specimen was CD4+ T cells from PBMCs cultured with HCoV-NL63 spike peptides, collected before COVID-19 vaccination. The cell subset or site label corresponds to: HCoV-NL63 spike overlapping peptide pool stimulation. These receptor sequences come from a human donor who received a COVID-19 vaccine.

The chain couples TRBV27 to TRBJ2-1; a possible D gene is TRBD2 (6 bases). Deletions cut 11 bases from V and 6 bases from J, with 23 bases between. CDR3 size: 15 residues. Germline values: CDR1 MNHEY, CDR2 SMNVEV (reference sequence). CDR3 DNA sequence: TGTGCCTCCGCCCCGCGGGACCTGCCCGGCAATGAGCAGTTCTTC. Protein: CASAPRDLPGNEQFF.

The rearrangement uses TRBV25-1 and TRBJ1-6; D unclear. The CDR3 has 13 residues. The ends were cut back, 4 bases at V and 8 bases at J, with 9 bases in the middle. Germline V gene lookup returns CDR1 MGHDK and CDR2 SYGVNS. CDR3 loop: CASSAWEDSPLHF. CDR3 DNA: TGTGCCAGCAGTGCGTGGGAGGATTCACCCCTCCACTTT. Full variable domain (outside the CDR3, taken from reference TRBV25-1 and TRBJ1-6): EADIYQTPRYLVIGTGKKITLECSQTMGHDKMYWYQQDPGMELHLIHYSYGVNSTEKGDLSSESTVSRIRTEHFPLTLESARPSHTSQYLCASSAWEDSPLHFGNGTRLTVT.

This clone has a single count. The rearrangement joins TRBV10-3 to TRBJ1-3, with D tentatively TRBD1 (5 bases). The CDR3 is made up of 14 amino acids. In germline, CDR1 is ENHRY, CDR2 SYGVKD. V was shortened by 3 bases and J by 2 bases, with 8 bases between the two germline ends. The CDR3 region is CAISDTGAGNTIYF. CDR3 bases: TGTGCCATCAGTGATACGGGGGCTGGAAACACCATATATTTT.

The chain is built from TRBV5-1 and TRBJ2-3; 8 bases are a match to TRBD2. CDR3 length equals 17 residues. J lost 5 bases, V lost 0 bases, and 11 bases had no gene match. Germline V gene lookup returns CDR1 SGHRS and CDR2 YFSETQ. The CDR3 sequence: CASSLGLTGGLGDTQYF. DNA of the CDR3: TGCGCCAGCAGCTTGGGTCTAACGGGAGGGCTCGGAGATACGCAGTATTTT.

V usage is TRBV6-6 and J usage is TRBJ2-1; no clear D. Trimming removed 2 bases at V and 6 bases at J, with 14 bases between. Germline lookup yields CDR1 MNHNY and CDR2 SVGAGI (reference sequence). The CDR3 has 15 amino acids. Written as DNA, the CDR3 is TGTGCCAGCAGTTACGGGCTAGAGAGCACCAATGAGCAGTTCTTC. It is translated as CASSYGLESTNEQFF.

This chain joins TRBV5-1 and TRBJ1-1, with 7 bases aligning to TRBD1. Per the germline V gene, CDR1 is SGHRS and CDR2 is YFSETQ. With V trimmed by 4 bases and J by 5 bases, 11 bases remained unmatched. The CDR3 sequence is 15 residues long. DNA for the CDR3: TGCGCCAGCAGCCCCGGTTCAGGGGGGGCTACTGAAGCTTTCTTT. Amino acid sequence: CASSPGSGGATEAFF. Using reference TRBV5-1 and TRBJ1-1 for the parts outside the CDR3, the full variable domain is KAGVTQTPRYLIKTRGQQVTLSCSPISGHRSVSWYQQTPGQGLQFLFEYFSETQRNKGNFPGRFSGRQFSNSRSEMNVSTLELGDSALYLCASSPGSGGATEAFFGQGTRLTVV.

There are a few counts of this clone. The rearrangement links TRBV10-3 to TRBJ1-2; 12 nucleotides align to TRBD1. After removal of 4 bases from V and 4 bases from J, the junction contained 10 bases not matched to a gene. Germline V gene data show CDR1 as ENHRY and CDR2 as SYGVKD. The CDR3 has 17 residues. The CDR3 nucleotides are TGTGCCATCAGTGTAGGGACAGGGGGCGCAGCTGGCTATGGCTACACCTTC. This gives the protein CAISVGTGGAAGYGYTF.